This T cell receptor beta chain was captured in a study of blood T cells in healthy people across ages. Extracted total RNA amounted to at least 5.5 micrograms for each sample. A J-beta primer mix and a sample-barcoded 5' primer were used in a second PCR of roughly 6 to 11 cycles. A tag from a template-switch adaptor with 12 random nucleotides marked each cDNA molecule. Every sample returned 2.5 million or more CDR3-containing paired-end reads. TCRdb fed the 5' RACE reads into MiXCR, producing one record per CDR3 protein. The repertoire holds approximately 1.5 million distinct CDR3 sequences, with less than 45% as singletons. This clonotype was detected only a few times. The CDR3 totals 13 residues. V was clipped by 3 bases and J by 5 bases, with 10 bases between them. Germline-derived CDR1 and CDR2 are LGHNA and YSLEER.

The TCR sequence derives from a woman aged 18-30 years in good health. This chain uses TRBV4-3 with TRBJ1-1; tentatively, D is TRBD1 (6 bases). Sequencing was performed on blood. CDR3 protein: CASSQQGWTEAFF. In DNA, the CDR3 is TGCGCCAGCAGCCAGCAGGGGTGGACTGAAGCTTTCTTT.